What follows are 8 T cell receptor beta chains derived from one specimen sequenced in a study of T cell responses to AZD1222 COVID-19 vaccine. Sequencing used immunoSEQ multiplex PCR; TCRdb keeps in-frame clones, though not all of them. This table holds 30,000 to 50,000 clones, 88% found once. Specimen: peripheral blood, collected 28 days after the second dose of the MenACWY control vaccine. The receptors derive from an adult who received the MenACWY meningococcal vaccine as a control.

This clone was seen once. The DNA of the CDR3 is TGTGCCAGCAGGGAGGGATGGACTGAAGCTTTCTTT. Its translation: CASREGWTEAFF. V and J are TRBV6-5 and TRBJ1-1; D ambiguous. Trimming shortened V by 6 bases and J by 5 bases, and 10 bases separated the two germline ends. Germline lookup yields CDR1 MNHEY and CDR2 SVGAGI. The CDR3 sequence is 12 residues long.

This chain connects TRBV30 to TRBJ2-6, with D uncertain. The germline V gene has CDR1 GTSNPN and CDR2 SVGIG (reference sequence). The CDR3 is made up of 15 amino acids. Trimming took 7 bases from V and 2 from J, leaving 15 bases between them. CDR3 loop: CASLIVRPGANVLTF. CDR3 sequence (DNA): TGTGCCTCATTAATTGTACGGCCTGGGGCCAACGTCCTGACTTTC.

This clone showed up just a few times. The CDR3 region is CASSLRGTRRSETQYF. CDR3 coding DNA: TGTGCCAGCAGTCTCCGCGGGACCCGGAGGTCAGAGACCCAGTACTTC. V usage is TRBV28 and J usage is TRBJ2-5; tentative D call: TRBD2 (6 bases). The CDR3 runs 16 residues. The germline V and J ends were trimmed by 5 bases and 4 bases, with 20 bases remaining between them. CDR1 MDHEN and CDR2 SYDVKM come from the germline V gene.

The chain has TRBV18 and TRBJ2-6, with a tentative D call TRBD2 (6 bases). The CDR3 is 17 residues long. Trimming took off 3 bases at V and 0 bases at J, with 12 bases between the two ends. Germline V gene lookup returns CDR1 KGHSH and CDR2 LQKENI. CDR3 nucleotides: TGTGCCAGCTCACCCCGGGACTCAAGCTCTGGGGCCAACGTCCTGACTTTC. Amino acids: CASSPRDSSSGANVLTF.

J is TRBJ2-7 and V is TRBV10-3, with D perhaps matching TRBD1 or TRBD2 (5 bases each). Germline lookup yields CDR1 ENHRY and CDR2 SYGVKD. The V end was cut by 0 bases, the J end by 2 bases, with 11 bases between. This CDR3 region has 15 residues. The DNA of the CDR3 is TGTGCCATCAGTGAGTCTCAGGGACGAACCTACGAGCAGTACTTC. Translated: CAISESQGRTYEQYF.

This rearrangement joins TRBV28 to TRBJ1-1; perhaps TRBD1 as D (6 bases). There are 14 residues in the CDR3. Trimming shortened V by 3 bases and J by 4 bases, and 12 bases separated the two germline ends. Germline CDR1 MDHEN, CDR2 SYDVKM. The CDR3 protein is CASSLGGFRTEAFF. The CDR3 DNA follows: TGTGCCAGCAGTTTGGGGGGCTTCCGCACTGAAGCTTTCTTT.

The chain couples TRBV21-1 to TRBJ1-1. TRBV21-1 is labeled a pseudogene. The CDR3 is 9 residues long. The CDR3 protein is CASNTEAFF. CDR3 nucleotide sequence: TGTGCCAGCAACACTGAAGCTTTCTTT.

The chain's CDR3 is CASSLARPGTYGYTF. DNA of the CDR3: TGTGCCAGCAGCTTAGCGCGGCCGGGAACCTATGGCTACACCTTC. This chain joins TRBV7-9 and TRBJ1-2; D gene uncertain. This CDR3 region has 15 residues. CDR1 and CDR2 from the germline V gene are SEHNR and FQNEAQ (reference sequence). The V and J ends lost 0 bases and 4 bases respectively, with 12 bases between them.